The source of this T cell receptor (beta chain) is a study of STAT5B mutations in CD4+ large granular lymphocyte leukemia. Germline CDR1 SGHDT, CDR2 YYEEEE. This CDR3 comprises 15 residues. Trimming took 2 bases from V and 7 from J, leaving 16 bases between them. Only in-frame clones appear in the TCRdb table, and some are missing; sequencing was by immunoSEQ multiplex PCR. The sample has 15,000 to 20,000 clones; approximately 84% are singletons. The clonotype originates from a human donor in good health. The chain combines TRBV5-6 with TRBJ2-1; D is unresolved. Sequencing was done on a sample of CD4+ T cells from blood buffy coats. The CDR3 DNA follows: TGTGCCAGCAGCTTCGTGGCGGAATCCCGTAATGAGCAGTTCTTC. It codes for CASSFVAESRNEQFF.